The 10 T cell receptor beta chains presented below share a single source sample, sequenced in a study of CD4 T cells in relation to SARS-CoV-2 and coronaviruses. No antigen is known for these receptors. The unexposed donors gave CD4+ T cells in about 2011-2018, prior to COVID-19. After ten to eleven days of culture, CD4+ T cells were isolated. Some clones are missing from TCRdb's copy, which holds only in-frame ones; the method was immunoSEQ multiplex PCR. The sample has about 29,000 clones, 70% to 80% seen once. The specimen sequenced was CD4+ T cells from PBMCs, cultured in vitro. The receptor source for this set is a human donor in good health.

This sequence joins TRBV10-3 and TRBJ2-1, with 16 bases lining up with TRBD2. CDR1 is ENHRY, CDR2 SYGVKD, per germline. V trimming: 2 bases; J trimming: 8 bases; junction bases outside the gene matches: 3. The CDR3 contains 16 residues. CDR3 sequence (DNA): TGTGCCATCAGTGAGGGGACTAGCGGGAGGGCCGATGAGCAGTTCTTC. The encoded protein is CAISEGTSGRADEQFF.

The rearrangement uses TRBV6-2 or TRBV6-3 and TRBJ1-5, with unresolved D. There are 14 residues in the CDR3. V was shortened by 4 bases and J by 3 bases, with 10 bases between the two germline ends. The V gene's germline CDR1 is MNHEY and CDR2 SVGEGT. The CDR3 loop reads CASSSTGNNQPQHF. CDR3 DNA sequence: TGTGCCAGCAGTTCCACGGGAAACAATCAGCCCCAGCATTTT.

The gene calls are TRBV10-3 and TRBJ1-5; 7 bases are shared with TRBD1. With 10 bases clipped from V and 1 base from J, the junction kept 10 bases outside the gene matches. This CDR3 has 15 residues. Germline CDR1 ENHRY, CDR2 SYGVKD. DNA for the CDR3: TGTGCCACCAACCCGACAGGGAACAGCAATCAGCCCCAGCATTTT. Protein product: CATNPTGNSNQPQHF.

The gene calls are TRBV6-2 or TRBV6-3 and TRBJ2-2; no firm D call. V lost 7 bases, J lost 6 bases, and 9 bases lay in between. Germline CDR1 MNHEY, CDR2 SVGEGT. CDR3 size: 12 residues. CDR3 amino acids: CASTPGAGELFF. Written as DNA, the CDR3 is TGTGCCAGCACCCCCGGCGCCGGGGAGCTGTTTTTT.

This clone appeared a single time. This rearrangement joins TRBV27 to TRBJ2-3; possibly TRBD1 for D (6 bases). Trimming left V 6 bases short and J 4 bases short, with 20 bases between. Germline V gene lookup returns CDR1 MNHEY and CDR2 SMNVEV (reference sequence). The CDR3 contains 16 residues. In nucleotides, the CDR3 is TGTGCCAGCAGGGAGCTTTTGGGCAGGGGCGCAGATACGCAGTATTTT. Translating gives CASRELLGRGADTQYF.

The V and J genes are TRBV25-1 and TRBJ2-3; 10 bases are shared with TRBD1. V lost 4 bases, J lost 1 base, and 5 bases stayed unmatched. Germline CDR1 MGHDK, CDR2 SYGVNS. The CDR3 runs to 16 residues. In nucleotides, the CDR3 is TGTGCCAGCAGTGTCCGGACAGGGGGGGGCACAGATACGCAGTATTTT. Translated: CASSVRTGGGTDTQYF.

This chain uses TRBV4-3 with TRBJ2-7, with D hard to call. Germline assignment: CDR1 LGHNA and CDR2 YSLEER. V dropped 4 bases and J dropped 1 base, with 17 bases sitting between them. This CDR3 is 16 amino acids long. CDR3 sequence: CASSRQAKDGSYEQYF. The CDR3 bases are TGCGCCAGCAGCCGGCAGGCCAAGGATGGGTCCTACGAGCAGTACTTC.

V and J are TRBV5-1 and TRBJ1-2, with unresolved D. V dropped 0 bases and J dropped 8 bases, with 14 bases sitting between them. The CDR3 runs to 14 residues. Per germline, CDR1 SGHRS and CDR2 YFSETQ. This chain's CDR3 is CASSLAASVVGYTF. CDR3 sequence (DNA): TGCGCCAGCAGCTTGGCGGCGTCTGTCGTCGGCTACACCTTC.

This clone was found a few times. This chain links TRBV4-2 with TRBJ2-7; 9 nucleotides agree with TRBD2. Germline CDR1 is LGHNA and CDR2 is YNFKEQ. V shed 4 bases and J 3 bases; nucleotides not matched to a gene: 4. This CDR3 has 14 residues. The CDR3 region has the DNA TGTGCCAGCAGCCCGGGACTAGCAAACTACGAGCAGTACTTC. Translating it yields CASSPGLANYEQYF.

The V call is TRBV2, the J call TRBJ1-2, with D perhaps TRBD1 (6 bases). Looked up from germline, CDR1 is SNHLY and CDR2 is FYNNEI. Trimming left V 0 bases short and J 4 bases short, with 9 bases between. The CDR3 contains 14 residues. The CDR3 is CASSEATGTYGYTF. CDR3 in DNA: TGTGCCAGCAGTGAAGCGACAGGAACCTATGGCTACACCTTC.